A selection of T cell receptor beta chains follows, all from one sample in a study of radiotherapy plus CTLA-4 blockade in lung cancer. Assay: immunoSEQ multiplex PCR; the TCRdb copy retains only in-frame clones and omits some. The sample has around 70,000 clones, under 85% seen once. The input for sequencing was peripheral blood, taken from a patient treated with radiotherapy plus ipilimumab. Receptors were obtained from a human donor with non-small cell lung cancer who had a partial response to radiotherapy plus ipilimumab. CDR3s include the opening cysteine and the closing phenylalanine or tryptophan. Each record gives: D gene, V gene, J gene, clone size, CDR3 protein, CDR3 DNA. The D gene is left open where the match is weak. Only part of the rows carry a size: once, few, many, or a class if the clone is expanded.

D gene: TRBD1; V gene: TRBV6-1; J gene: TRBJ1-1; clone size: .; CDR3 protein: CASSAPLGTGGRGTEAFF; CDR3 DNA: TGTGCCAGCAGTGCGCCCCTCGGGACAGGGGGCAGAGGCACTGAAGCTTTCTTT
D gene: TRBD1; V gene: TRBV11-2; J gene: TRBJ2-7; clone size: .; CDR3 protein: CASSSSGGFYEQYF; CDR3 DNA: TGTGCCAGCAGCTCTTCAGGGGGCTTCTACGAGCAGTACTTC
D gene: TRBD2; V gene: TRBV7-2; J gene: TRBJ2-7; clone size: .; CDR3 protein: CASSTGTSVIYEQYF; CDR3 DNA: TGTGCCAGCAGCACCGGGACTAGCGTCATCTACGAGCAGTACTTC
D gene: TRBD2; V gene: TRBV28; J gene: TRBJ2-1; clone size: .; CDR3 protein: CASSFRSGATSYNEQFF; CDR3 DNA: TGTGCCAGCAGTTTCCGTAGCGGGGCTACTTCCTACAATGAGCAGTTCTTC
D gene: TRBD1; V gene: TRBV7-3; J gene: TRBJ2-6; clone size: .; CDR3 protein: CASSLLGTASGANVLTF; CDR3 DNA: TGTGCCAGCAGCTTACTAGGGACAGCCTCTGGGGCCAACGTCCTGACTTTC
D gene: TRBD1; V gene: TRBV11-2; J gene: TRBJ1-3; clone size: .; CDR3 protein: CASSPWTGPSGNTIYF; CDR3 DNA: TGTGCCAGCAGCCCATGGACAGGGCCCTCTGGAAACACCATATATTTT
D gene: .; V gene: TRBV7-9; J gene: TRBJ1-1; clone size: .; CDR3 protein: CASSPGQEAFF; CDR3 DNA: TGTGCCAGCAGCCCTGGACAGGAAGCTTTCTTT
D gene: .; V gene: TRBV13; J gene: TRBJ1-2; clone size: .; CDR3 protein: CASSFQLGWGLYGYTF; CDR3 DNA: TGTGCCAGCAGCTTCCAACTGGGATGGGGCCTTTATGGCTACACCTTC
D gene: .; V gene: TRBV2; J gene: TRBJ2-5; clone size: .; CDR3 protein: CASNGGRGSEETQYF; CDR3 DNA: TGTGCCAGCAATGGAGGCAGGGGAAGCGAAGAGACCCAGTACTTC
D gene: .; V gene: TRBV5-4; J gene: TRBJ1-3; clone size: once; CDR3 protein: CASSSGDPGNTIYF; CDR3 DNA: TGTGCCAGCAGCTCGGGTGATCCCGGAAACACCATATATTTT